This T cell receptor (beta chain) is from a study of long-term antiretroviral therapy in people with HIV. Study-level findings and limits: Patients on ART gained diversity, which nonetheless stayed below transplant donor controls. Versus controls, repertoires in people with HIV had narrower CDR3 length ranges.

Looked up from germline, CDR1 is SGHRS and CDR2 is YFSETQ. This CDR3 spans 16 amino acids. Losses at the gene ends were 3 bases for V and 1 base for J; bases not matched to a gene: 5. As regards this clone: What it binds is not known.

Sequencing relied on immunoSEQ assay v3.0, run at survey level. Samples were sequenced targeting 40,000-50,000 T-cell genomes each. Some clones are missing from TCRdb's copy, which holds only in-frame ones; the method was immunoSEQ multiplex PCR. The sample records around 25,000 clones, more than 70% being singletons. Participants living with HIV all received treatment in the United States. The origin of this receptor is a young man with HIV. The chain employs TRBV5-1 and TRBJ2-2; 8 positions match TRBD1. The specimen comprised unsorted PBMCs, sampled 3 years after starting antiretroviral therapy. The CDR3 coding sequence is TGCGCCAGCAGCTCCCGGACAGGGCTGAACACCGGGGAGCTGTTTTTT. Protein sequence: CASSSRTGLNTGELFF.